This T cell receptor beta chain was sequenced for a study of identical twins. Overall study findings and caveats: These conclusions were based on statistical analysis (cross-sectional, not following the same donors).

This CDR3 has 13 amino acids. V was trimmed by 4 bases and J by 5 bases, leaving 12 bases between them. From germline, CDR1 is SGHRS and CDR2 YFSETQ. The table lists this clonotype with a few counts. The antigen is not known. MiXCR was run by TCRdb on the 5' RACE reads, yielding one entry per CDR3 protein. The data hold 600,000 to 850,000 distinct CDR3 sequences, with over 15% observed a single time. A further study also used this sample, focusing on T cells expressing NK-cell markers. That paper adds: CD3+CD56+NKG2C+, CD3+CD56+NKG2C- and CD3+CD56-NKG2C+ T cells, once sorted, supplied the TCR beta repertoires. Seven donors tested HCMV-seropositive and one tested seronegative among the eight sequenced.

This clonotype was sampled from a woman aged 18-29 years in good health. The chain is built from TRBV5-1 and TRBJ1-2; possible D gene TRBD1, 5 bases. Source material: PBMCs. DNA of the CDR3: TGCGCCAGCAGCAATGGACATCGGTATGGCTACACCTTC. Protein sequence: CASSNGHRYGYTF.